This entry is about one T cell receptor beta chain. In the original workflow: Amplification of reference gene primers was used by the study to estimate nucleated cell counts. Here immunoSEQ multiplex PCR was the method, and the copy in TCRdb shows in-frame clones only, minus some. The V and J calls and clone size come from that table; D and trimming were worked out from the DNA. The table records 35,000 to 40,000 clones, roughly 80% of them present only once. Germline assignment: CDR1 PRHDT and CDR2 FYEKMQ (reference sequence). V gave up 5 bases and J gave up 6 bases; unmatched junction bases: 13. The CDR3 is made up of 15 amino acids. This sample stems from a study of blood T cell repertoires in COVID-19. At the level of the study: The United States, Italy and Spain were the sources of the acute and convalescent COVID-19 samples. The cDNA or gDNA used as material had been derived from T cells, B-cell-depleted T cells, or PBMCs.

Sample: peripheral blood. The rearrangement links TRBV13 to TRBJ2-7; 7 bases map to TRBD1. The source of this sequence is a man older than 75 with active or convalescent COVID-19. CDR3 in DNA: TGTGCCAGCAGCCGGCGACAGGGTTTGGCAAGCGAGCAGTACTTC. It codes for CASSRRQGLASEQYF.